Below, 2 T cell receptor beta chains from the same sample are listed, as sequenced in a study of T-cell memory formation after mild COVID-19. TCRdb re-derived calls from the 5' RACE reads in MiXCR, one entry per CDR3 protein. In the table there are 200,000 to 250,000 distinct CDR3 sequences, around 17% of which are singletons. Input material: PBMCs or a T cell subset sorted from them (not recorded which). Receptors originate from a man between 18 and 35 years old who had mild COVID-19 (a few samples of this study predate the infection). Cell type and time point are not known.

The chain carries TRBV18 and TRBJ2-4; the D is unclear. This CDR3 has 13 residues. The V gene lost 2 bases and the J gene lost 5 bases, with 7 bases spanning the gap. Germline values: CDR1 KGHSH, CDR2 LQKENI. DNA of the CDR3: TGTGCCAGCTCACCAGGGTTTGAAAACATTCAGTACTTC. It translates to CASSPGFENIQYF.

The table lists this clonotype with a few counts. This rearrangement joins TRBV7-9 to TRBJ2-2, with TRBD1 as a possible D gene (5 bases). With 10 bases removed from V and 7 bases from J, the gap between germline ends came to 10 bases. Germline loops: CDR1 SEHNR, CDR2 FQNEAQ (reference sequence). CDR3 size: 11 residues. The CDR3 loop is CAIPRGGELFF. The CDR3, as DNA: TGTGCCATACCAAGGGGCGGGGAGCTGTTTTTT.